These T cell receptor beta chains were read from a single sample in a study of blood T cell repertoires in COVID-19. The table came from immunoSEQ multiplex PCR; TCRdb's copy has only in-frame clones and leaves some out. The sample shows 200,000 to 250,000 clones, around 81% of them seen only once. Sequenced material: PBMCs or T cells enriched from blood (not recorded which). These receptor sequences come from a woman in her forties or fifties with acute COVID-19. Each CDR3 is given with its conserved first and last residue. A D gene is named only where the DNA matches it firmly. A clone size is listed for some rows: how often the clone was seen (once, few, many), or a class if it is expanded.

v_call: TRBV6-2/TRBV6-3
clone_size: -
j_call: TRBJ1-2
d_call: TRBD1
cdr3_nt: TGTGCCAGCAGTAACTCTGGACAGGGCTTCAACTATGGCTACACCTTC
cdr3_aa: CASSNSGQGFNYGYTF

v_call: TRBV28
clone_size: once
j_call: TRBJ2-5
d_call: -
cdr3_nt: TGTGCCAGCAGTTTATCGGGCCCCGGGGGAGAGACCCAGTACTTC
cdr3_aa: CASSLSGPGGETQYF

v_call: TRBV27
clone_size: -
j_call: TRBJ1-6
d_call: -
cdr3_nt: TGTGCCAGCAGTTTGGGGGGGAGTTGGGACCTGAATTCACCCCTCCACTTT
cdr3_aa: CASSLGGSWDLNSPLHF

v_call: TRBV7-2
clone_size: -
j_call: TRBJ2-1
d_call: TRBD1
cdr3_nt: TGTGCCAGCAGCTCAAAGACGGCAGGGGGTCGCAATGAGCAGTTCTTC
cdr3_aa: CASSSKTAGGRNEQFF

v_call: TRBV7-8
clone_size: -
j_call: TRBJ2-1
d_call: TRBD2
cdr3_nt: TGTGCCAGCAGCTCCAGGACTAGCGGGATGAGGGTTTCTAATGAGCAGTTCTTC
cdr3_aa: CASSSRTSGMRVSNEQFF

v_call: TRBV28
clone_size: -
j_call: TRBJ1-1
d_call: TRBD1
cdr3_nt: TGTGCCAGCAGCTCGGGACAGGGTAACACTGAAGCTTTCTTT
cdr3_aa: CASSSGQGNTEAFF

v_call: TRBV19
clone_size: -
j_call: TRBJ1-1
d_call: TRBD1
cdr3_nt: TGTGCCAGTAGTATCGTGGGACAGGGGGCGGCTTTCTTT
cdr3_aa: CASSIVGQGAAFF

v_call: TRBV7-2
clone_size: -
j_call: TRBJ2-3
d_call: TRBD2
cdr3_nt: TGTGCCAGCAGCTTAGATTCGGGTGTTAGCGGGAGCACAGATACGCAGTATTTT
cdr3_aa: CASSLDSGVSGSTDTQYF

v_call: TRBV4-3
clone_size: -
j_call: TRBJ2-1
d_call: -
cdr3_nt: TGCGCCAGCAGCCAGTCCCCCGTTGGAGGCCTAGACAATGAGCAGTTCTTC
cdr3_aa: CASSQSPVGGLDNEQFF

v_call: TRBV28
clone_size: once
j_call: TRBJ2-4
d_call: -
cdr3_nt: TGTGCCAGCAGTTTTCTAGCCAAAAACATTCAGTACTTC
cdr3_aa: CASSFLAKNIQYF

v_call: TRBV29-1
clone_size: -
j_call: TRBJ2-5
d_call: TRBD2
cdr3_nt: TGCAGCGTTGACAGACTAGCGGGAGTGGGAAAGACCCAGTACTTC
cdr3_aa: CSVDRLAGVGKTQYF

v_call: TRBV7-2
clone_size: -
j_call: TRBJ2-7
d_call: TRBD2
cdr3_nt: TGTGCCAGCAGCTTAAGCGGGGGGCTCGAGCAGTACTTC
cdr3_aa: CASSLSGGLEQYF

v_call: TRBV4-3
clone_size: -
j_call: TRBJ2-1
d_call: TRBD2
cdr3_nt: TGCGCCAGCAGCCAAGTTGGAGTTTCCACCGGGACTAGCGATTACAATGAGCAGTTCTTC
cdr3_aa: CASSQVGVSTGTSDYNEQFF

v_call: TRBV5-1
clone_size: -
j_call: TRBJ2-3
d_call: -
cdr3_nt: TGCGCCAGCAGCTTCGACCGGGAGCGCACGCATTTT
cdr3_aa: CASSFDRERTHF

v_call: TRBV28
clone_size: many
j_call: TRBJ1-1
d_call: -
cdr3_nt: TGTGCCAGCAGTTTATATGTTCGGTATGGGGCCCACACTGAAGCTTTCTTT
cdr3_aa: CASSLYVRYGAHTEAFF

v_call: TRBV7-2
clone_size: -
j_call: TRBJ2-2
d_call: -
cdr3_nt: TGTGCCAGCAGCTTTTTTGGCCCATCGAAAGACGGGGAGCTGTTTTTT
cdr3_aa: CASSFFGPSKDGELFF

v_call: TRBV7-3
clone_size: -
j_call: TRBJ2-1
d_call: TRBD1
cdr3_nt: TGTGCCAGCAGCTACGGGGACAGGCCTAACAATGAGCAGTTCTTC
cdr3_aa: CASSYGDRPNNEQFF

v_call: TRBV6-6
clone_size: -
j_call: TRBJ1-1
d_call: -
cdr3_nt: TGTGCCAGCAGTTACGACAGACTGAACACTGAAGCTTTCTTT
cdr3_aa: CASSYDRLNTEAFF